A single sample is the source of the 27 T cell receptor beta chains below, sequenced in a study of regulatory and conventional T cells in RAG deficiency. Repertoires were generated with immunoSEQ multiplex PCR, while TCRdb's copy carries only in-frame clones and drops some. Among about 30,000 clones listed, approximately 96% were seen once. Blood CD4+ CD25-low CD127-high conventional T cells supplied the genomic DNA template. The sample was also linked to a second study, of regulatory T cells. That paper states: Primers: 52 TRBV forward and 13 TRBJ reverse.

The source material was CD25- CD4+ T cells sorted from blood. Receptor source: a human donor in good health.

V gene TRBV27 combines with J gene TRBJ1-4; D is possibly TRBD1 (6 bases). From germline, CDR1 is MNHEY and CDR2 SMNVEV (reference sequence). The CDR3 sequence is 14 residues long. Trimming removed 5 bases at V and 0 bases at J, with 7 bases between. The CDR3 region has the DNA TGTGCCAGCAGTCAGGGGTCAACTAATGAAAAACTGTTTTTT. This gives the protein CASSQGSTNEKLFF.

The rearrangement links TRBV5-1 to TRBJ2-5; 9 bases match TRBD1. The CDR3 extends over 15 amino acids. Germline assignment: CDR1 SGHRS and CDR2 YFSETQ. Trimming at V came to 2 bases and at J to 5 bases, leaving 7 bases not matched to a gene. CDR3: CASSLQTGGSETQYF. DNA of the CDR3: TGCGCCAGCAGCTTACAGACAGGGGGGAGCGAGACCCAGTACTTC. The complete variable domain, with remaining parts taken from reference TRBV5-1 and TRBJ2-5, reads KAGVTQTPRYLIKTRGQQVTLSCSPISGHRSVSWYQQTPGQGLQFLFEYFSETQRNKGNFPGRFSGRQFSNSRSEMNVSTLELGDSALYLCASSLQTGGSETQYFGPGTRLLVL.

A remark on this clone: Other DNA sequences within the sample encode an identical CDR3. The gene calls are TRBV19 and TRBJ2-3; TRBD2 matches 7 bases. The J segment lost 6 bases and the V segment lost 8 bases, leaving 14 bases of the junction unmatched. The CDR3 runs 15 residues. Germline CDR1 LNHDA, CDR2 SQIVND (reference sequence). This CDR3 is CASSSGAGFTDTQYF. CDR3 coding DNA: TGTGCCAGTTCTAGCGGAGCGGGGTTCACGGATACGCAGTATTTT.

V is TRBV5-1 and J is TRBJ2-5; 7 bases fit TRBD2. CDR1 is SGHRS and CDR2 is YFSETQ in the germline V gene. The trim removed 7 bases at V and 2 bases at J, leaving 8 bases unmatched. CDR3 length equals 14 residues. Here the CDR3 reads CASFRGGGQETQYF. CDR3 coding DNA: TGCGCCAGCTTTCGGGGCGGGGGACAAGAGACCCAGTACTTC. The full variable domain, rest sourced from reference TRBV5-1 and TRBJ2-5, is KAGVTQTPRYLIKTRGQQVTLSCSPISGHRSVSWYQQTPGQGLQFLFEYFSETQRNKGNFPGRFSGRQFSNSRSEMNVSTLELGDSALYLCASFRGGGQETQYFGPGTRLLVL.

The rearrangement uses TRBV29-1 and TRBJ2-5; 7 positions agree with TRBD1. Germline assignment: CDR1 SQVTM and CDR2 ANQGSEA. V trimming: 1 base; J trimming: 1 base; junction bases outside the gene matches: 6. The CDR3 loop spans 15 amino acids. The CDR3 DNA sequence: TGCAGCGTTGAAGGACCAAGGACAGGCCAAGAGACCCAGTACTTC. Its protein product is CSVEGPRTGQETQYF. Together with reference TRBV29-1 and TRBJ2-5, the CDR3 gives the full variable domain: SAVISQKPSRDICQRGTSLTIQCQVDSQVTMMFWYRQQPGQSLTLIATANQGSEATYESGFVIDKFPISRPNLTFSTLTVSNMSPEDSSIYLCSVEGPRTGQETQYFGPGTRLLVL.

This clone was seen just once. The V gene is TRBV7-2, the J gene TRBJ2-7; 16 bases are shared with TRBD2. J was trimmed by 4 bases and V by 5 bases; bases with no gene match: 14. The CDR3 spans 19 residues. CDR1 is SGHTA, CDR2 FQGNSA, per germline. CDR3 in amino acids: CASSPGLAGGQSGGYEQYF. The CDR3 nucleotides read TGTGCCAGCAGCCCGGGACTAGCGGGAGGGCAGAGCGGAGGTTACGAGCAGTACTTC.

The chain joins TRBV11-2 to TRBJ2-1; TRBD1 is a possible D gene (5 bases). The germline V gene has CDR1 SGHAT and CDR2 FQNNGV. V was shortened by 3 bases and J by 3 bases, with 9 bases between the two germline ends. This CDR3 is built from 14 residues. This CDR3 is CASSFAGIYNEQFF. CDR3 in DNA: TGTGCCAGCAGCTTTGCAGGGATCTACAATGAGCAGTTCTTC.

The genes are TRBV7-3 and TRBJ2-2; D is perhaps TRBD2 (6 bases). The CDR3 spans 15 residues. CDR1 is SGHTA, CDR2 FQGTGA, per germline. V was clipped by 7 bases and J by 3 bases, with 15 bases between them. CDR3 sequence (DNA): TGTGCCAGCACCGCAGGAGGGCCTCACACCGGGGAGCTGTTTTTT. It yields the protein CASTAGGPHTGELFF.

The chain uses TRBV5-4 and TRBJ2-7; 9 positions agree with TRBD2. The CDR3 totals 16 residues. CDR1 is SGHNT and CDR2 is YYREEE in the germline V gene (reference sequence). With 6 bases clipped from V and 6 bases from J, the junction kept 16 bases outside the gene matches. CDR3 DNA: TGTGCCAGCATCCTAGCAGAGACTAGCGGTTCCAGCGAGCAGTACTTC. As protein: CASILAETSGSSEQYF.

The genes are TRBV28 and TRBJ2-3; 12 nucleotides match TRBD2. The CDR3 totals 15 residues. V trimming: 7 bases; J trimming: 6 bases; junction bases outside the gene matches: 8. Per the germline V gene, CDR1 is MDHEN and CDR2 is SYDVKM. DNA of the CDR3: TGTGCCAGCACCGAACTAGCGGGGGGATCGGATACGCAGTATTTT. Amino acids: CASTELAGGSDTQYF.

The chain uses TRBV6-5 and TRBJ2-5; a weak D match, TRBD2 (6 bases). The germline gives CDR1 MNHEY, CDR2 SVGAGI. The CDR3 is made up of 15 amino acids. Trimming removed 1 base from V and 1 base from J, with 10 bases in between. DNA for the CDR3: TGTGCCAGCAGTTACTACGGGAGTGGCCAAGAGACCCAGTACTTC. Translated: CASSYYGSGQETQYF.

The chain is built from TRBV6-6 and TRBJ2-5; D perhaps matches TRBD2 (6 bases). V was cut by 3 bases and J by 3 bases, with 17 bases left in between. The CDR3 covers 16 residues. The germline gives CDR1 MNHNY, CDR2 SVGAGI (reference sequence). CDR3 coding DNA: TGTGCCAGCAGTTATGGTGGCGGGGCCTTGGAAGAGACCCAGTACTTC. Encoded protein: CASSYGGGALEETQYF.

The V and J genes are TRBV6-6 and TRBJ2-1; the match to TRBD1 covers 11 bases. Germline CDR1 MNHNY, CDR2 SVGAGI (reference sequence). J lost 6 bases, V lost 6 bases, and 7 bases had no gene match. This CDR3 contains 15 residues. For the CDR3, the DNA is TGTGCCAGCAGGGGACAGGGGGGTTCGGTCAATGAGCAGTTCTTC. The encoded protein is CASRGQGGSVNEQFF.

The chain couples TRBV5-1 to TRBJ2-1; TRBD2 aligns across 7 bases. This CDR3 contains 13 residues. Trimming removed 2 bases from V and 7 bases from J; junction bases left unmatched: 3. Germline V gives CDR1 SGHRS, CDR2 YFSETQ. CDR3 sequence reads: CASSLAGRNEQFF. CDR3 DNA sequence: TGCGCCAGCAGCTTAGCGGGACGGAATGAGCAGTTCTTC.

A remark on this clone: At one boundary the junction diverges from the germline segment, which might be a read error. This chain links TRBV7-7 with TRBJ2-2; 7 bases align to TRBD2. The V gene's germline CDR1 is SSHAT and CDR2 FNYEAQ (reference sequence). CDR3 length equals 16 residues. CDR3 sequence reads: CASSRGENTNTGELFF. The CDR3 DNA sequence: TGTGCTAGCAGTCGGGGGGAAAACACGAACACCGGGGAGCTGTTTTTT. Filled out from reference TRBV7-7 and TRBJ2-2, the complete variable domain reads GAGVSQSPRYKVTKRGQDVTLRCDPISSHATLYWYQQALGQGPEFLTYFNYEAQPDKSGLPSDRFSAERPEGSISTLTIQRTEQRDSAMYRCASSRGENTNTGELFFGEGSRLTVL.

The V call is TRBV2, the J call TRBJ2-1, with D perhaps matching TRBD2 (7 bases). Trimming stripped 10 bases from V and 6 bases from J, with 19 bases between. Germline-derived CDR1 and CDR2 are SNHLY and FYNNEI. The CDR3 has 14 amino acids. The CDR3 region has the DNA TGTGCCACTAGTAGGGGGGGAGGGCTCAATGAGCAGTTCTTC. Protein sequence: CATSRGGGLNEQFF.

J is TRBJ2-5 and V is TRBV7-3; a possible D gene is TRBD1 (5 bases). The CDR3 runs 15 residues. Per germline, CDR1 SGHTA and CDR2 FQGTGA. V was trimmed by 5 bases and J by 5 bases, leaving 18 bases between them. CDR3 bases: TGTGCCAGCAGCCTACGACCAGGGTCCGAGGAGACCCAGTACTTC. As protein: CASSLRPGSEETQYF.

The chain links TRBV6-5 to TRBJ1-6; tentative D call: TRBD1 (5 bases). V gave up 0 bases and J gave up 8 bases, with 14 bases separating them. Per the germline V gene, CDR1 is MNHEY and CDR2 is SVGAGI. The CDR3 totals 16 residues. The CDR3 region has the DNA TGTGCCAGCAGTTACTCGCGTCGGCAGGGCGATTCACCCCTCCACTTT. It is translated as CASSYSRRQGDSPLHF.

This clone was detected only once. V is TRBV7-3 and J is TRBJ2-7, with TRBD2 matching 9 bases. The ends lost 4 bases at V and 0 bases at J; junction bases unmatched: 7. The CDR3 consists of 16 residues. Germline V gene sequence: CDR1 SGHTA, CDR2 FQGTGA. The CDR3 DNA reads TGTGCCAGCAGCTCCGACGGCGGGAGGGCCTCCTACGAGCAGTACTTC. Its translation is CASSSDGGRASYEQYF. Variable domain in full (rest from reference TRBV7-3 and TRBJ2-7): GAGVSQTPSNKVTEKGKYVELRCDPISGHTALYWYRQSLGQGPEFLIYFQGTGAADDSGLPNDRFFAVRPEGSVSTLKIQRTERGDSAVYLCASSSDGGRASYEQYFGPGTRLTVT.

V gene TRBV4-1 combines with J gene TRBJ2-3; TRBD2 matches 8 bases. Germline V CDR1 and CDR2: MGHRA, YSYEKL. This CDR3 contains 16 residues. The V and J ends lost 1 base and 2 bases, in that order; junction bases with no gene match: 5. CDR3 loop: CASSQVRAGDTDTQYF. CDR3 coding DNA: TGCGCCAGCAGCCAAGTTCGAGCGGGGGACACAGATACGCAGTATTTT.

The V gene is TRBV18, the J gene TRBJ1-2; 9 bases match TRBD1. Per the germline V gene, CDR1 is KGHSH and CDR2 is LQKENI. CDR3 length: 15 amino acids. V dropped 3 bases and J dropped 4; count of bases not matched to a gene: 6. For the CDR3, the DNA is TGTGCCAGCTCACCTGGACAGGGGAGTATCTATGGCTACACCTTC. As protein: CASSPGQGSIYGYTF.

The CDR3 coding sequence is TGTGCCAGGCCGGGACTAGCCCTGAACAATGAGCAGTTCTTC. It encodes CARPGLALNNEQFF. This rearrangement joins TRBV21-1 to TRBJ2-1; TRBD2, the table's D call, was not compared with the DNA. TRBV21-1 is described as a pseudogene. This CDR3 comprises 14 residues.

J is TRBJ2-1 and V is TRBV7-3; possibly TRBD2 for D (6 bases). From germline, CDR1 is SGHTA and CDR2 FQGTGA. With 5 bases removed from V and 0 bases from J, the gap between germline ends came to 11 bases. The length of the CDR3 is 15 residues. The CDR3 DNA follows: TGTGCCAGCAGCCTTAGCGGCGACTCCTACAATGAGCAGTTCTTC. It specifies CASSLSGDSYNEQFF. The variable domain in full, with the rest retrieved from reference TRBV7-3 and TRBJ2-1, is GAGVSQTPSNKVTEKGKYVELRCDPISGHTALYWYRQSLGQGPEFLIYFQGTGAADDSGLPNDRFFAVRPEGSVSTLKIQRTERGDSAVYLCASSLSGDSYNEQFFGPGTRLTVL.

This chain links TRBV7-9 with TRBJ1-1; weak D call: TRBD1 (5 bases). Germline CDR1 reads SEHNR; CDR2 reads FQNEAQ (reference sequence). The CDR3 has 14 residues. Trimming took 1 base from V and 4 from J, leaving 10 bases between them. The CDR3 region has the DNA TGTGCCAGCAGCTTAGTCCAGGGTGGCACTGAAGCTTTCTTT. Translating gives CASSLVQGGTEAFF.

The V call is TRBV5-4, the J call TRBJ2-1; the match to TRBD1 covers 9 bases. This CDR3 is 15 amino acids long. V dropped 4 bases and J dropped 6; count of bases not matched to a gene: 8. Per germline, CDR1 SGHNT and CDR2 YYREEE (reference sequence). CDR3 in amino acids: CASSARDRAVNEQFF. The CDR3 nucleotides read TGTGCCAGCAGCGCCCGGGACAGGGCAGTCAATGAGCAGTTCTTC. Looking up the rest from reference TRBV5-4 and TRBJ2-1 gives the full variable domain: ETGVTQSPTHLIKTRGQQVTLRCSSQSGHNTVSWYQQALGQGPQFIFQYYREEENGRGNFPPRFSGLQFPNYSSELNVNALELDDSALYLCASSARDRAVNEQFFGPGTRLTVL.

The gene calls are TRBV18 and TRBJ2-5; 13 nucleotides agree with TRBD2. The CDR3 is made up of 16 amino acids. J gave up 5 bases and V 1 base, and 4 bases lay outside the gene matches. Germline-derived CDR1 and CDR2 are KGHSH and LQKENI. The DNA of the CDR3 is TGTGCCAGCTCACCACAACTAGCGGGAGGGGTCGAGACCCAGTACTTC. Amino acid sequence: CASSPQLAGGVETQYF.

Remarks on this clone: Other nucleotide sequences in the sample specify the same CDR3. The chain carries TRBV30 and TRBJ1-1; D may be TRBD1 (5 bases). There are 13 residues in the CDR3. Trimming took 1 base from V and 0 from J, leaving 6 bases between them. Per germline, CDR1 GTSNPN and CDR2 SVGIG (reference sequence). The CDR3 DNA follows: TGTGCCTGGAGTGGACAGTTGAACACTGAAGCTTTCTTT. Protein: CAWSGQLNTEAFF.